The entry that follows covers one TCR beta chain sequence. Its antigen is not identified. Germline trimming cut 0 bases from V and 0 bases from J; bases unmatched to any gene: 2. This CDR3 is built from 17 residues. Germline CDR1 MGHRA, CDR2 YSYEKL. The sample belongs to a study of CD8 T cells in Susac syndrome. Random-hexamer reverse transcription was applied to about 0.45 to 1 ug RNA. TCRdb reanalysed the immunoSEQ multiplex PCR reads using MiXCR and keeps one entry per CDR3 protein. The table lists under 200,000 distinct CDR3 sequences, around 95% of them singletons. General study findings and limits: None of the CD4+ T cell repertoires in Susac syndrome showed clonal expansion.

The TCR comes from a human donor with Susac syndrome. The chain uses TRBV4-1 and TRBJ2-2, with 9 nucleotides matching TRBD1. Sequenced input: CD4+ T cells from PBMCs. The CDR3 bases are TGCGCCAGCAGCCAAGATCGGACAGGGGCGAACACCGGGGAGCTGTTTTTT. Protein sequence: CASSQDRTGANTGELFF.